Listed below are T cell receptor beta chains from one sample, sequenced in a study of cytomegalovirus exposure and HLA in healthy donors. The method was immunoSEQ multiplex PCR; TCRdb's version includes in-frame clones alone and lacks a portion of them. This sample has 180,000 or so clones, with 70% to 90% found just once. The sequencing input was PBMCs. All receptors come from a man younger than 35 in good health and CMV-seropositive. Both conserved end residues are part of each CDR3. Each record gives: V gene, clone size, D gene, J gene, CDR3 protein, CDR3 DNA. A D gene is named only where the DNA matches it firmly. Clone size, where shown, is once, few, many, or a class for clones that have expanded.

TRBV5-6	-	TRBD2	TRBJ2-1	CASSSSGGARNEQFF	TGTGCCAGCAGCTCTAGCGGGGGGGCGCGGAATGAGCAGTTCTTC
TRBV10-3	-	TRBD1	TRBJ1-1	CAIRTGGTEAFF	TGTGCCATCAGGACAGGGGGCACTGAAGCTTTCTTT
TRBV27	-	-	TRBJ2-3	CASRFEGFTDTQYF	TGTGCCAGCCGTTTCGAGGGATTCACAGATACGCAGTATTTT
TRBV11-2	-	-	TRBJ2-3	CASSRLGGEITDTQYF	TGTGCCAGCAGCCGTTTGGGCGGGGAAATCACAGATACGCAGTATTTT
TRBV4-2	few	TRBD2	TRBJ2-7	CASSQTTSGGLYEQYF	TGTGCCAGCAGCCAAACGACTAGCGGGGGCCTCTACGAGCAGTACTTC
TRBV4-2	-	-	TRBJ1-2	CASSQEDQGGGFNYGYTF	TGTGCCAGCAGCCAAGAGGATCAGGGAGGGGGGTTTAACTATGGCTACACCTTC
TRBV6-5	-	-	TRBJ2-3	CASSLLPGDTQYF	TGTGCCAGCAGTTTGTTACCGGGGGATACGCAGTATTTT
TRBV5-1	-	TRBD1	TRBJ2-7	CASSLEVTRGRDHPQYF	TGCGCCAGCAGCTTAGAGGTAACCAGGGGGCGAGACCATCCCCAGTACTTC
TRBV29-1	once	TRBD1	TRBJ2-7	CSARTGETYEQYF	TGCAGCGCCCGGACAGGGGAGACTTACGAGCAGTACTTC
TRBV27	-	TRBD2	TRBJ2-3	CASRRLAGGSTDTQYF	TGTGCCAGCAGGCGACTAGCGGGGGGTTCTACAGATACGCAGTATTTT
TRBV5-1	-	TRBD2	TRBJ2-5	CASSGPYSGGPEETQYF	TGCGCCAGCAGCGGGCCCTATAGCGGGGGGCCAGAAGAGACCCAGTACTTC
TRBV7-2	-	-	TRBJ2-5	CASSLYKGGQGAETQYF	TGTGCCAGCAGCTTATACAAAGGAGGGCAGGGAGCCGAGACCCAGTACTTC
TRBV2	-	-	TRBJ1-1	CASSEATFIPREGTEAFF	TGTGCCAGCAGTGAAGCAACCTTTATTCCCAGGGAGGGCACTGAAGCTTTCTTT
TRBV29-1	-	-	TRBJ2-5	CSVDEGGETQYF	TGCAGCGTTGATGAGGGCGGGGAGACCCAGTACTTC
TRBV7-9	-	TRBD2	TRBJ2-2	CASSLRRAGGHPSTGELFF	TGTGCCAGCAGCTTACGCCGAGCGGGGGGGCATCCTAGCACCGGGGAGCTGTTTTTT
TRBV5-1	once	TRBD2	TRBJ2-3	CASSLELAGKDTQYF	TGCGCCAGCAGCTTGGAACTAGCGGGGAAAGATACGCAGTATTTT
TRBV19	-	-	TRBJ2-3	CASSRDSGSTDTQYF	TGTGCCAGTAGCCGGGACAGCGGGAGCACAGATACGCAGTATTTT
TRBV28	-	-	TRBJ2-2	CASSFFTGELFF	TGTGCCAGCAGTTTCTTCACCGGGGAGCTGTTTTTT
TRBV4-1	-	TRBD1	TRBJ1-4	CASSHGTGGNEKLFF	TGCGCCAGCAGCCATGGGACAGGGGGGAATGAAAAACTGTTTTTT
TRBV5-6	-	-	TRBJ1-3	CASSLRGGGSGNTIYF	TGTGCCAGCAGCTTGAGGGGGGGCGGCTCTGGAAACACCATATATTTT
TRBV19	-	TRBD1	TRBJ2-7	CASSRQGAAYEQYF	TGTGCCAGTAGCAGACAGGGTGCCGCGTACGAGCAGTACTTC
TRBV29-1	-	-	TRBJ2-5	CSVDGAQETQYF	TGCAGCGTTGATGGGGCCCAAGAGACCCAGTACTTC
TRBV7-9	-	-	TRBJ2-3	CASSLGDNTDTQYF	TGTGCCAGCAGCTTAGGCGACAACACAGATACGCAGTATTTT